The 19 T cell receptor beta chains presented below share a single source sample, sequenced in a study of OX40 agonist ivuxolimab in advanced cancers. Some clones are missing from TCRdb's copy, which holds only in-frame ones; the method was immunoSEQ multiplex PCR. Among roughly 80,000 clones listed, approximately 85% were seen once. The specimen was CD4+ or CD8+ T cells sorted from blood, collected in a trial of the OX40 agonist ivuxolimab. The receptors stem from an adult with an advanced solid tumor such as melanoma, head and neck, liver or kidney cancer.

About this clone itself: The junction shows a germline mismatch at one end, possibly a read error. The chain recombines TRBV7-2 with TRBJ2-5, with a possible D match to TRBD2 (6 bases). Germline values: CDR1 SGHTA, CDR2 FQGNSA. The length of the CDR3 is 17 residues. The DNA for the CDR3 is TGTGCCAGCAGCTTAGTTGCGGGACGGGCGGGCCAAGCGACCCAGTACTTC. It codes for CASSLVAGRAGQATQYF.

The rearrangement joins TRBV6-5 to TRBJ1-2; 7 nucleotides agree with TRBD1. After removal of 0 bases from V and 4 bases from J, the junction contained 5 bases not matched to a gene. In germline, CDR1 is MNHEY, CDR2 SVGAGI. This CDR3 contains 15 residues. CDR3 in DNA: TGTGCCAGCAGTTACTCCGGGACAGCAACCTATGGCTACACCTTC. This codes for CASSYSGTATYGYTF.

The CDR3 loop is CASSEAGGAGDLSTDTQYF. CDR3 DNA sequence: TGTGCCAGCAGTGAAGCCGGGGGAGCGGGGGATCTTAGCACAGATACGCAGTATTTT. J is TRBJ2-3 and V is TRBV6-1, with 8 bases fitting TRBD2. CDR3 length: 19 residues. The V gene end was trimmed by 0 bases and the J gene end by 0 bases; junction bases not matched to a gene: 11. CDR1 and CDR2 (germline): MNHNS, SASEGT.

The rearrangement links TRBV19 to TRBJ1-5; D possibly corresponds to TRBD1 (5 bases). V was pared by 6 bases and J by 3 bases, with 12 bases between. The CDR3 extends over 14 amino acids. Per the germline V gene, CDR1 is LNHDA and CDR2 is SQIVND (reference sequence). CDR3 in DNA: TGTGCCAGTAGCCATGGACACTCCAATCAGCCCCAGCATTTT. Translated, it gives CASSHGHSNQPQHF. The complete variable domain, with remaining parts taken from reference TRBV19 and TRBJ1-5, reads DGGITQSPKYLFRKEGQNVTLSCEQNLNHDAMYWYRQDPGQGLRLIYYSQIVNDFQKGDIAEGYSVSREKKESFPLTVTSAQKNPTAFYLCASSHGHSNQPQHFGDGTRLSIL.

This clone was seen more than once but under ten times. CDR3 region: CASAGTEYEQYF. The CDR3, as DNA: TGTGCCAGTGCCGGGACGGAATACGAGCAGTACTTC. The V call is TRBV19, the J call TRBJ2-7, with D perhaps being TRBD1 or TRBD2 (5 bases each). Trimming removed 8 bases from V and 4 bases from J, with 12 bases in between. Germline V gene lookup returns CDR1 LNHDA and CDR2 SQIVND (reference sequence). There are 12 residues in the CDR3. The full variable domain, rest sourced from reference TRBV19 and TRBJ2-7, is DGGITQSPKYLFRKEGQNVTLSCEQNLNHDAMYWYRQDPGQGLRLIYYSQIVNDFQKGDIAEGYSVSREKKESFPLTVTSAQKNPTAFYLCASAGTEYEQYFGPGTRLTVT.

The gene calls are TRBV5-1 and TRBJ2-1, with 8 nucleotides matching TRBD1. This CDR3 has 14 residues. V lost 4 bases to trimming and J lost 7 bases; unmatched junction nucleotides: 7. Germline V CDR1 and CDR2: SGHRS, YFSETQ. The CDR3 sequence is CASSKMGQANEQFF. As DNA, the CDR3 is TGCGCCAGCAGCAAAATGGGACAGGCAAATGAGCAGTTCTTC.

The chain carries TRBV7-2 and TRBJ1-2; 9 positions match TRBD1. The V gene end was trimmed by 5 bases and the J gene end by 8 bases; junction bases not matched to a gene: 6. The CDR3 covers 13 residues. Germline lookup yields CDR1 SGHTA and CDR2 FQGNSA. The CDR3: CASSTWDRAGYTF. The CDR3 region has the DNA TGTGCCAGCAGCACGTGGGACAGGGCCGGCTACACCTTC.

The chain employs TRBV18 and TRBJ1-2; D remains ambiguous. This CDR3 has 13 residues. Germline CDR1 and CDR2: KGHSH and LQKENI. V lost 0 bases and J lost 6, with 8 bases in between. CDR3 bases: TGTGCCAGCTCACCACCGGACGGGAATGGCTACACCTTC. Protein: CASSPPDGNGYTF.

The chain recombines TRBV7-2 with TRBJ2-5, with 12 bases identical to TRBD2. The CDR3 loop spans 16 amino acids. The germline CDR1 and CDR2 sequences are SGHTA and FQGNSA. V lost 5 bases and J lost 4; bases outside the gene matches: 8. The CDR3 loop is CASSTGLAGRGETQYF. DNA for the CDR3: TGTGCCAGCAGCACCGGACTAGCGGGGAGGGGAGAGACCCAGTACTTC.

The CDR3 sequence: CASRSISGGYNEQFF. The CDR3 bases are TGTGCCAGCAGATCGATTAGCGGGGGATACAATGAGCAGTTCTTC. This chain joins TRBV6-5 and TRBJ2-1, with 9 bases aligning to TRBD2. The trim removed 6 bases at V and 4 bases at J, leaving 7 bases unmatched. The CDR3 has 15 residues. CDR1 and CDR2 from the germline V gene are MNHEY and SVGAGI.

V and J are TRBV7-8 and TRBJ1-1; 7 bases map to TRBD1. V shed 5 bases, J shed 3 bases, and the junction held 12 bases outside the gene matches. Germline V gene lookup returns CDR1 SGHVS and CDR2 FQNEAQ. CDR3 size: 16 residues. Here the CDR3 DNA reads TGTGCCAGCAGCAAAGCCCGACAGGGTTCCGACACTGAAGCTTTCTTT. Translated: CASSKARQGSDTEAFF.

The sample holds one count of this clone. The V gene is TRBV2, the J gene TRBJ2-5; D unresolved. The germline gives CDR1 SNHLY, CDR2 FYNNEI. The CDR3 is 11 amino acids. The V gene lost 4 bases and the J gene lost 4 bases, with 4 bases spanning the gap. CDR3 residues: CASSASETQYF. CDR3 nucleotide sequence: TGTGCCAGCAGTGCATCAGAGACCCAGTACTTC.

V is TRBV5-1 and J is TRBJ2-5; D possibly uses TRBD1 or TRBD2 (5 bases each). Germline loops: CDR1 SGHRS, CDR2 YFSETQ. The CDR3 consists of 14 residues. Between the trimmed V and J ends, which lost 0 bases and 2 bases, there was a span of 8 bases. The CDR3 DNA reads as TGCGCCAGCAGCTTGGGCAGGGAGCAAGAGACCCAGTACTTC. Translating it yields CASSLGREQETQYF.

This chain links TRBV5-4 with TRBJ2-7; TRBD1 agrees at 7 bases. With 4 bases clipped from V and 6 bases from J, the junction kept 10 bases outside the gene matches. This CDR3 region has 14 residues. The germline V gene encodes CDR1 SGHNT and CDR2 YYREEE (reference sequence). CDR3 nucleotides: TGTGCCAGCAGCCAAGATCCCCAGGGGGTCGAGCAGTACTTC. It specifies CASSQDPQGVEQYF.

The V and J genes are TRBV27 and TRBJ1-6; tentative D call: TRBD1 (6 bases). Germline V CDR1 and CDR2: MNHEY, SMNVEV (reference sequence). The CDR3 is 18 amino acids. Between the trimmed V and J ends, which lost 3 bases and 7 bases, there was a span of 22 bases. The CDR3 nucleotides are TGTGCCAGCAGTTTTTTAAGGCGCCGAGACAGGAGGAATTCACCCCTCCACTTT. Protein sequence: CASSFLRRRDRRNSPLHF.

This clone was counted once. This chain connects TRBV6-1 to TRBJ2-3; 12 bases align to TRBD2. CDR3 length: 17 residues. The V segment lost 1 base and the J segment 6 bases; nucleotides outside the gene matches: 8. Germline CDR1 reads MNHNS; CDR2 reads SASEGT. Here the CDR3 DNA reads TGTGCCAGCAGTGAAGTGGCTAGCGGGGGGGTGAGGGATACGCAGTATTTT. Its translation: CASSEVASGGVRDTQYF.

This sequence joins TRBV2 and TRBJ2-3; possible D gene TRBD2, 7 bases. V lost 4 bases and J lost 4, with 12 bases in between. The CDR3 spans 14 residues. The V gene's germline CDR1 is SNHLY and CDR2 FYNNEI. DNA for the CDR3: TGTGCCAGCAGTGTGTCGGGGGGCCCAGATACGCAGTATTTT. It specifies CASSVSGGPDTQYF.

V gene TRBV19 combines with J gene TRBJ1-3; D remains ambiguous. Germline CDR1 reads LNHDA; CDR2 reads SQIVND (reference sequence). The CDR3 has 13 residues. Trimming left V 9 bases short and J 0 bases short, with 9 bases between. The CDR3 is CASAASSGNTIYF. The CDR3 nucleotides are TGTGCCAGCGCGGCCAGCTCTGGAAACACCATATATTTT.

The chain carries TRBV6-1 and TRBJ1-5, with 8 bases aligning to TRBD1. Germline CDR1 reads MNHNS; CDR2 reads SASEGT. V gave up 6 bases and J gave up 7 bases; unmatched junction bases: 8. CDR3 size: 14 residues. CDR3 bases: TGTGCCAGCAGCGGACAGGGAAACCAACAGCCCCAGCATTTT. Its protein is CASSGQGNQQPQHF.